Following are 20 T cell receptor beta chains from one sample sequenced in a study of blood T cell repertoires in COVID-19. Clones were sequenced by immunoSEQ multiplex PCR, and TCRdb holds only the in-frame ones, with some missing. The sample lists 70,000 to 100,000 clones, about four fifths seen once, with around 7.3% in the top ten. Sample: peripheral blood. These receptors were taken from a man aged 45 to 65 with active or convalescent COVID-19.

There are a few counts of this clone. J is TRBJ2-7 and V is TRBV2; tentatively, D is TRBD1 (6 bases). Trimming pared 4 bases from V and 6 bases from J, leaving 7 bases between. The V gene's germline CDR1 is SNHLY and CDR2 FYNNEI. This CDR3 has 11 residues. CDR3 loop: CASSGGGEQYV. CDR3 bases: TGTGCCAGCAGTGGAGGGGGCGAGCAGTACGTC.

CDR3 region: CATSKPLDRAGTDTQYF. DNA of the CDR3: TGTGCCACCAGCAAACCCCTGGACAGGGCGGGCACAGATACGCAGTATTTT. The V gene is TRBV15, the J gene TRBJ2-3; 8 bases are a match to TRBD1. V trimming: 4 bases; J trimming: 1 base; junction bases outside the gene matches: 10. CDR1 is LNHNV and CDR2 is YYDKDF in the germline V gene (reference sequence). CDR3 length equals 17 residues.

The chain combines TRBV9 with TRBJ2-2; 8 bases map to TRBD2. Trimming at V came to 4 bases and at J to 4 bases, leaving 6 bases not matched to a gene. Per the germline V gene, CDR1 is SGDLS and CDR2 is YYNGEE. The CDR3 has 15 residues. CDR3: CASSPRTSLTGELFF. CDR3 DNA: TGTGCCAGCAGCCCCAGGACTAGCCTCACCGGGGAGCTGTTTTTT. Together with reference TRBV9 and TRBJ2-2, the CDR3 gives the full variable domain: DSGVTQTPKHLITATGQRVTLRCSPRSGDLSVYWYQQSLDQGLQFLIQYYNGEERAKGNILERFSAQQFPDLHSELNLSSLELGDSALYFCASSPRTSLTGELFFGEGSRLTVL.

This sequence joins TRBV6-2 or TRBV6-3 and TRBJ2-2, with a weak D call TRBD1 (5 bases). Per germline, CDR1 MNHEY and CDR2 SVGEGT. This CDR3 is built from 16 residues. With 2 bases removed from V and 3 bases from J, the gap between germline ends came to 13 bases. The CDR3 DNA reads as TGTGCCAGCAGTTACCAGGCTGCCAGGGACACCGGGGAGCTGTTTTTT. Encoded protein: CASSYQAARDTGELFF.

This chain uses TRBV2 with TRBJ2-5, with TRBD2 as a possible D gene (5 bases). The V gene's germline CDR1 is SNHLY and CDR2 FYNNEI. The CDR3 is 13 amino acids. Trimming removed 6 bases from V and 5 bases from J, with 13 bases in between. The CDR3 region has the DNA TGTGCCAGCAGCCTAGGACCGGGGGAGACCCAGTACTTC. This encodes CASSLGPGETQYF.

This clone was observed a handful of times. The CDR3 region is CASSDGYYTGNTIYF. The CDR3 DNA sequence: TGTGCCAGCAGTGATGGTTATTACACTGGAAACACCATATATTTT. The chain carries TRBV25-1 and TRBJ1-3; no reliable D call. This CDR3 spans 15 amino acids. Per the germline V gene, CDR1 is MGHDK and CDR2 is SYGVNS. Trimming took 3 bases from V and 2 from J, leaving 11 bases between them.

The chain carries TRBV2 and TRBJ1-2; D possibly corresponds to TRBD1 (5 bases). There are 11 residues in the CDR3. Looked up from germline, CDR1 is SNHLY and CDR2 is FYNNEI. The germline V and J ends were trimmed by 10 bases and 2 bases, with 8 bases remaining between them. CDR3 coding DNA: TGTGCCACCTCAGGGAACTATGGCTACACCTTC. This sequence encodes CATSGNYGYTF.

This chain links TRBV19 with TRBJ1-2; D may be TRBD1 (6 bases). Germline V gives CDR1 LNHDA, CDR2 SQIVND (reference sequence). Trimming removed 0 bases at V and 8 bases at J, with 19 bases between. The length of the CDR3 is 16 residues. In DNA, the CDR3 is TGTGCCAGTAGTATAGAACAGCGCACAGGGTTGAGAGGCTACACCTTC. Translated, it gives CASSIEQRTGLRGYTF.

V gene TRBV11-1 combines with J gene TRBJ1-2; TRBD1 matches at 8 bases. CDR1 and CDR2 from the germline V gene are SGHAT and FQDESV (reference sequence). This CDR3 has 15 amino acids. Germline trimming cut 2 bases from V and 4 bases from J; bases unmatched to any gene: 6. CDR3 in amino acids: CASSLQGAQSYGYTF. The CDR3 DNA sequence: TGTGCCAGCAGCTTACAGGGGGCGCAAAGCTATGGCTACACCTTC.

The chain combines TRBV3-1 (or the pseudogene TRBV3-2) with TRBJ2-2; the D is unclear. CDR3 length: 14 residues. Germline values: CDR1 LGHDT, CDR2 YNNKEL (reference sequence). Deletions cut 2 bases from V and 4 bases from J, with 8 bases between. CDR3 sequence (DNA): TGTGCCAGCAGCCAACCCCCTGTCACCGGGGAGCTGTTTTTT. This encodes CASSQPPVTGELFF.

The rearrangement links TRBV19 to TRBJ2-1; possible D gene TRBD2, 5 bases. Germline assignment: CDR1 LNHDA and CDR2 SQIVND (reference sequence). The V gene lost 4 bases and the J gene lost 3 bases, with 10 bases spanning the gap. The CDR3 has 14 amino acids. The CDR3 loop reads CASSKSGVYNEQFF. As DNA, the CDR3 is TGTGCCAGTAGTAAGTCCGGGGTCTACAATGAGCAGTTCTTC.

This chain joins TRBV2 and TRBJ2-5, with 12 bases aligning to TRBD2. J was trimmed by 7 bases and V by 6 bases; bases with no gene match: 9. The length of the CDR3 is 15 residues. The germline gives CDR1 SNHLY, CDR2 FYNNEI. DNA of the CDR3: TGTGCCAGCAGCCGGACTAGCGGGGAGGTGGGGACCCAGTACTTC. Translated: CASSRTSGEVGTQYF.

V is TRBV7-9 and J is TRBJ2-7, with D uncertain. Germline V gene lookup returns CDR1 SEHNR and CDR2 FQNEAQ (reference sequence). The ends were cut back, 6 bases at V and 4 bases at J, with 13 bases in the middle. This CDR3 has 13 amino acids. CDR3 sequence: CASSQAPVYEQYF. The DNA for the CDR3 is TGTGCCAGCAGTCAGGCCCCAGTTTACGAGCAGTACTTC.

This chain links TRBV30 with TRBJ2-1; TRBD2 aligns across 15 bases. Looked up from germline, CDR1 is GTSNPN and CDR2 is SVGIG (reference sequence). The ends lost 1 base at V and 8 bases at J; junction bases unmatched: 3. CDR3 length: 15 amino acids. The CDR3 loop reads CAWSAGLAGGDEQFF. CDR3 sequence (DNA): TGTGCCTGGAGTGCTGGACTAGCGGGGGGGGATGAGCAGTTCTTC. The full variable domain, with the rest looked up from reference TRBV30 and TRBJ2-1, is SQTIHQWPATLVQPVGSPLSLECTVEGTSNPNLYWYRQAAGRGLQLLFYSVGIGQISSEVPQNLSASRPQDRQFILSSKKLLLSDSGFYLCAWSAGLAGGDEQFFGPGTRLTVL.

V and J are TRBV6-1 and TRBJ1-1; 7 positions agree with TRBD1. Trimming removed 0 bases from V and 3 bases from J; junction bases left unmatched: 4. CDR1 is MNHNS and CDR2 is SASEGT in the germline V gene. The CDR3 loop spans 15 amino acids. The CDR3 DNA sequence: TGTGCCAGCAGTGAAGCTGAGGGGGCGGACACTGAAGCTTTCTTT. Its protein is CASSEAEGADTEAFF.

Of note for this clone: Distinct nucleotide sequences in the sample also encode this CDR3. The J gene is TRBJ2-2, the V gene TRBV7-2, with TRBD2 identical over 8 bases. The CDR3 covers 15 residues. Germline V gene sequence: CDR1 SGHTA, CDR2 FQGNSA. Trimming at V came to 3 bases and at J to 2 bases, leaving 2 bases not matched to a gene. The CDR3 reads CASSFGGANTGELFF. In DNA form, the CDR3 reads TGTGCCAGCAGCTTCGGGGGGGCCAACACCGGGGAGCTGTTTTTT. Supplemented by reference TRBV7-2 and TRBJ2-2, the full variable domain reads GAGVSQSPSNKVTEKGKDVELRCDPISGHTALYWYRQSLGQGLEFLIYFQGNSAPDKSGLPSDRFSAERTGGSVSTLTIQRTQQEDSAVYLCASSFGGANTGELFFGEGSRLTVL.

This clone was counted a few times. V and J are TRBV2 and TRBJ2-2; D might be TRBD2 (7 bases). V lost 6 bases and J 4 bases, leaving 12 bases between the germline ends. The CDR3 totals 14 residues. Germline assignment: CDR1 SNHLY and CDR2 FYNNEI. CDR3 sequence: CASRRGGSTGELFF. The CDR3 DNA reads as TGTGCCAGCAGGAGGGGGGGAAGCACCGGGGAGCTGTTTTTT.

The J gene is TRBJ1-6, the V gene TRBV7-2; tentative D call: TRBD1 (6 bases). V shed 7 bases and J shed 7 bases, with 14 bases lying between them. CDR3 length: 14 residues. Looked up from germline, CDR1 is SGHTA and CDR2 is FQGNSA. The CDR3 here is CASTPTGTNSPLHF. CDR3 nucleotides: TGTGCCAGCACCCCCACAGGGACAAATTCACCCCTCCACTTT.

V and J are TRBV7-2 and TRBJ2-3, with D perhaps matching TRBD1 (6 bases). V was cut by 3 bases and J by 0 bases, with 7 bases left in between. This CDR3 is built from 14 residues. Germline-derived CDR1 and CDR2 are SGHTA and FQGNSA. The CDR3 spells CASSLGASTDTQYF. The CDR3 DNA reads TGTGCCAGCAGCTTGGGGGCAAGCACAGATACGCAGTATTTT.

This clone was picked up one time. The chain combines TRBV6-6 with TRBJ1-1; D not resolved. The CDR3 is 16 amino acids. Trimming took 2 bases from V and 1 from J, leaving 14 bases between them. Per germline, CDR1 MNHNY and CDR2 SVGAGI (reference sequence). The CDR3 loop reads CASSYGGEGPNTEAFF. The CDR3, as DNA: TGTGCCAGCAGTTACGGTGGGGAGGGCCCGAACACTGAAGCTTTCTTT.